Shown below are 23 T cell receptor beta chains from a single sample sequenced in a study of blood T cell repertoires in COVID-19. Measured with immunoSEQ multiplex PCR; TCRdb has only the in-frame clones, and not every one. The sample includes 200,000 to 250,000 clones, about nine tenths seen only once; the top ten take about 1.2%. Sequenced sample: PBMCs or T cells enriched from blood (not recorded which). The receptors here all came from a man aged 25 to 45 who had recovered from COVID-19.

The rearrangement joins TRBV19 to TRBJ1-5, with unresolved D. The CDR3 covers 14 residues. The germline V gene has CDR1 LNHDA and CDR2 SQIVND (reference sequence). Trimming removed 3 bases from V and 1 base from J, with 7 bases in between. DNA for the CDR3: TGTGCCAGTAGTATTACGCTAAGCAATCAGCCCCAGCATTTT. Its translation: CASSITLSNQPQHF.

The gene calls are TRBV6-2 or TRBV6-3 and TRBJ2-7; 9 bases fit TRBD1. This CDR3 contains 16 residues. The V and J ends lost 5 bases and 3 bases, in that order; junction bases with no gene match: 11. Per germline, CDR1 MNHEY and CDR2 SVGEGT. CDR3 residues: CASSAGTGIRVYEQYF. In DNA, the CDR3 is TGTGCCAGCAGTGCCGGGACAGGGATTCGGGTCTACGAGCAGTACTTC.

The sample holds one count of this clone. The V call is TRBV28, the J call TRBJ1-1; TRBD1 matches 10 bases. The CDR3 totals 16 residues. Looked up from germline, CDR1 is MDHEN and CDR2 is SYDVKM. The ends lost 4 bases at V and 4 bases at J; junction bases unmatched: 9. CDR3 nucleotide sequence: TGTGCCAGCAGTTACGGACAGGGGGTAGGTGGCACTGAAGCTTTCTTT. Its protein product is CASSYGQGVGGTEAFF.

The chain is built from TRBV6-5 and TRBJ1-2, with D possibly TRBD1 on 6 matching bases. Trimming cost V 4 bases and J 4 bases, with 16 bases left between them. This CDR3 region has 15 residues. Germline CDR1 and CDR2: MNHEY and SVGAGI. In DNA form, the CDR3 reads TGTGCCAGCAGTTCCCGGGACACAACTCTCTATGGCTACACCTTC. Protein: CASSSRDTTLYGYTF.

This clone was detected only once. The chain has TRBV10-3 and TRBJ2-1; 15 positions match TRBD2. The CDR3 covers 18 residues. The ends lost 4 bases at V and 4 bases at J; junction bases unmatched: 8. The germline V gene has CDR1 ENHRY and CDR2 SYGVKD. The DNA for the CDR3 is TGTGCCATCAGTGCCCGGACTAGCGGGGGGGAAACTTACAATGAGCAGTTCTTC. It codes for CAISARTSGGETYNEQFF.

The chain recombines TRBV11-2 with TRBJ1-2, with 8 bases matching TRBD1. The germline CDR1 and CDR2 sequences are SGHAT and FQNNGV. CDR3 length: 14 amino acids. The V and J ends lost 6 bases and 4 bases, in that order; junction bases with no gene match: 7. CDR3 region: CASRKTGEIYGYTF. The CDR3 DNA sequence: TGTGCCAGCAGAAAGACAGGGGAAATCTATGGCTACACCTTC.

The rearrangement uses TRBV6-2 or TRBV6-3 and TRBJ2-5; 10 positions match TRBD1. Per germline, CDR1 MNHEY and CDR2 SVGEGT. CDR3 length: 15 amino acids. V was clipped by 4 bases and J by 5 bases; unmatched bases: 7. The CDR3 nucleotides are TGTGCCAGCAGTTCCGACAGGGGGCGAGTCGAGACCCAGTACTTC. The encoded protein is CASSSDRGRVETQYF.

The chain recombines TRBV11-2 with TRBJ2-7; TRBD1 might be the D (5 bases). The germline gives CDR1 SGHAT, CDR2 FQNNGV. The V end was cut by 2 bases, the J end by 3 bases, with 8 bases between. This CDR3 has 13 residues. The CDR3 DNA sequence: TGTGCCAGCAGCTTAAGACAGATCTACGAGCAGTACTTC. As protein: CASSLRQIYEQYF.

The J gene is TRBJ1-1, the V gene TRBV25-1; possibly TRBD1 for D (5 bases). The CDR3 is made up of 16 amino acids. In germline, CDR1 is MGHDK, CDR2 SYGVNS. V was trimmed by 2 bases and J by 9 bases, leaving 22 bases between them. The CDR3 DNA follows: TGTGCCAGCAGTGAAGCTGGGGCTGGCCCCTACGCCCAAGCTTTCTTT. Translating gives CASSEAGAGPYAQAFF.

The chain employs TRBV4-1 and TRBJ1-3; 10 bases agree with TRBD1. V lost 4 bases, J lost 0 bases, and 15 bases stayed unmatched. Germline loops: CDR1 MGHRA, CDR2 YSYEKL. This CDR3 region has 20 residues. The CDR3 here is CASSRVVRDRGSLSGNTIYF. DNA of the CDR3: TGCGCCAGCAGCCGAGTTGTGCGGGACAGGGGCTCGCTCTCTGGAAACACCATATATTTT.

This clone was picked up one time. This rearrangement joins TRBV9 to TRBJ2-5, with 7 bases fitting TRBD2. The CDR3 length is 14 residues. Trimming removed 2 bases from V and 4 bases from J; junction bases left unmatched: 5. Germline V gene data show CDR1 as SGDLS and CDR2 as YYNGEE. The CDR3 sequence: CASSVSGGSETQYF. CDR3 in DNA: TGTGCCAGCAGCGTTTCGGGAGGCTCAGAGACCCAGTACTTC. The whole variable domain, filled in from reference TRBV9 and TRBJ2-5, reads DSGVTQTPKHLITATGQRVTLRCSPRSGDLSVYWYQQSLDQGLQFLIQYYNGEERAKGNILERFSAQQFPDLHSELNLSSLELGDSALYFCASSVSGGSETQYFGPGTRLLVL.

The CDR3 loop reads CASSSNPTGAHNSPLHF. The CDR3, as DNA: TGTGCCAGCAGTTCGAACCCGACAGGGGCCCATAATTCACCCCTCCACTTT. The V and J genes are TRBV27 and TRBJ1-6; 8 nucleotides align to TRBD1. The CDR3 covers 17 residues. V was pared by 4 bases and J by 5 bases, with 10 bases of the junction left unmatched. Germline CDR1 reads MNHEY; CDR2 reads SMNVEV (reference sequence).

The chain couples TRBV11-1 to TRBJ2-7, with D possibly matching TRBD1 (5 bases). Germline loops: CDR1 SGHAT, CDR2 FQDESV (reference sequence). V was pared by 3 bases and J by 2 bases, with 8 bases between. The CDR3 extends over 13 amino acids. CDR3 DNA: TGTGCCAGCAGCTTCCCAGGGCCCTACGAGCAGTACTTC. Amino acid sequence: CASSFPGPYEQYF.

This rearrangement joins TRBV24-1 to TRBJ2-5; 8 positions match TRBD2. The length of the CDR3 is 15 residues. Germline values: CDR1 KGHDR, CDR2 SFDVKD. V shed 4 bases and J 2 bases; nucleotides not matched to a gene: 5. DNA of the CDR3: TGTGCCACCAGTGACGCGGGGGGACCTCAAGAGACCCAGTACTTC. Amino acids: CATSDAGGPQETQYF.

The chain uses TRBV18 and TRBJ1-5; D might be TRBD1 (5 bases). The CDR3 sequence is 12 residues long. Germline assignment: CDR1 KGHSH and CDR2 LQKENI. V shed 3 bases and J shed 7 bases, with 7 bases lying between them. The CDR3 sequence: CASSPGQQPQHF. Written as DNA, the CDR3 is TGTGCCAGCTCACCGGGGCAGCAGCCCCAGCATTTT. Variable domain in full (rest from reference TRBV18 and TRBJ1-5): NAGVMQNPRHLVRRRGQEARLRCSPMKGHSHVYWYRQLPEEGLKFMVYLQKENIIDESGMPKERFSAEFPKEGPSILRIQQVVRGDSAAYFCASSPGQQPQHFGDGTRLSIL.

V and J are TRBV18 and TRBJ2-1; perhaps TRBD1 as D (5 bases). Germline V CDR1 and CDR2: KGHSH, LQKENI. V dropped 3 bases and J dropped 8 bases, with 17 bases sitting between them. The CDR3 covers 15 residues. CDR3: CASSPLIQAVDEQFF. In nucleotides, the CDR3 is TGTGCCAGCTCACCCTTGATACAGGCGGTCGATGAGCAGTTCTTC. Combining the CDR3 with reference TRBV18 and TRBJ2-1 gives the whole variable domain NAGVMQNPRHLVRRRGQEARLRCSPMKGHSHVYWYRQLPEEGLKFMVYLQKENIIDESGMPKERFSAEFPKEGPSILRIQQVVRGDSAAYFCASSPLIQAVDEQFFGPGTRLTVL.

The chain has TRBV19 and TRBJ1-2; no reliable D call. CDR1 is LNHDA, CDR2 SQIVND, per germline (reference sequence). CDR3 length equals 12 residues. V was trimmed by 4 bases and J by 8 bases, leaving 11 bases between them. CDR3 coding DNA: TGTGCCAGTAGTACAGCAGCGCGCGGCTACACCTTC. It encodes CASSTAARGYTF.

The chain combines TRBV6-2 or TRBV6-3 with TRBJ2-7, with TRBD1 matching over 9 bases. The CDR3 is 16 amino acids. Germline-derived CDR1 and CDR2 are MNHEY and SVGEGT. Trimming at V came to 4 bases and at J to 4 bases, leaving 11 bases not matched to a gene. CDR3 amino acids: CASSSSRAGTGYEQYF. CDR3 nucleotides: TGTGCCAGCAGTTCTTCCCGAGCCGGGACAGGGTACGAGCAGTACTTC.

The J gene is TRBJ2-2, the V gene TRBV7-9; possibly TRBD1 for D (5 bases). Looked up from germline, CDR1 is SEHNR and CDR2 is FQNEAQ (reference sequence). The length of the CDR3 is 15 residues. Trimming removed 1 base at V and 3 bases at J, with 9 bases between. The DNA for the CDR3 is TGTGCCAGCAGCTTAGAATCGACAGACACCGGGGAGCTGTTTTTT. Protein product: CASSLESTDTGELFF. The variable domain in full, completed from reference TRBV7-9 and TRBJ2-2, reads DTGVSQNPRHKITKRGQNVTFRCDPISEHNRLYWYRQTLGQGPEFLTYFQNEAQLEKSRLLSDRFSAERPKGSFSTLEIQRTEQGDSAMYLCASSLESTDTGELFFGEGSRLTVL.

The chain has TRBV5-1 and TRBJ2-3, with 10 positions matching TRBD2. V shed 0 bases and J 0 bases; nucleotides not matched to a gene: 7. The CDR3 has 18 residues. Germline values: CDR1 SGHRS, CDR2 YFSETQ. The CDR3 loop reads CASSLVERGGTSTDTQYF. The CDR3 DNA sequence: TGCGCCAGCAGCTTGGTCGAGCGGGGGGGCACCAGCACAGATACGCAGTATTTT.

This clone has a single count. The chain links TRBV19 to TRBJ2-7; 9 bases map to TRBD1. The trim removed 6 bases at V and 6 bases at J, leaving 6 bases unmatched. CDR3 size: 13 residues. Per germline, CDR1 LNHDA and CDR2 SQIVND (reference sequence). CDR3 sequence (DNA): TGTGCCAGTAGCGGACAGGGGAATAGCGAGCAGTACTTC. This gives the protein CASSGQGNSEQYF.

This clone was counted once. The chain employs TRBV20-1 and TRBJ2-4; TRBD2 matches at 7 bases. The CDR3 covers 15 residues. Germline V gene lookup returns CDR1 DFQATT and CDR2 SNEGSKA (reference sequence). V gave up 3 bases and J gave up 2 bases; unmatched junction bases: 7. This chain's CDR3 is CSASLVGGSKNIQYF. CDR3 nucleotide sequence: TGCAGTGCTAGTTTGGTGGGGGGGTCCAAAAACATTCAGTACTTC.

This clone was picked up a small number of times. This chain links TRBV7-2 with TRBJ2-1; 8 bases map to TRBD2. The CDR3 is made up of 19 amino acids. The germline V gene encodes CDR1 SGHTA and CDR2 FQGNSA. The ends lost 0 bases at V and 1 base at J; junction bases unmatched: 11. The DNA of the CDR3 is TGTGCCAGCAGCTTAGCAGGGACTAGAGGTAAAGGGTCCTACAATGAGCAGTTCTTC. It is translated as CASSLAGTRGKGSYNEQFF.